This entry concerns a single TCR beta chain. This specimen comes from a study of blood T cells in healthy people across ages. Through a sample-barcoded 5' primer and a J-beta primer mix, a second PCR was run for roughly 7 to 12 cycles. In TCRdb, the 5' RACE reads were re-called with MiXCR into one record per CDR3 protein. The sample includes about 780,000 distinct CDR3 sequences, around 45% of them seen just once. Drawn from each donor were 8.5 to 10 milliliters of peripheral blood. Germline lookup yields CDR1 SEHNR and CDR2 FQNEAQ (reference sequence). The CDR3 covers 12 residues. The V gene lost 5 bases and the J gene lost 6 bases, with 10 bases spanning the gap.

The clonotype originates from a man aged 80 or over in good health. The gene calls are TRBV7-9 and TRBJ1-1; D perhaps matches TRBD1 (6 bases). Sequencing used blood. CDR3 region: CASSRTGSEAFF. The CDR3 DNA sequence: TGTGCCAGCAGCCGAACAGGGTCTGAAGCTTTCTTT.